This T cell receptor beta chain was obtained from a study of PD-L1 blockade in urothelial cancer. Study details: Most of the 29 patients were men with bladder-origin urothelial cancer. The median number of T cells present in blood samples was around 150,000.

Generated by immunoSEQ multiplex PCR, the TCRdb table keeps only in-frame clones and is missing some. The sample includes roughly 24,000 clones, less than 90% of them seen just once. The source is a man between 60 and 75 years old with urothelial cancer. The sequences come from PBMCs, collected around atezolizumab (anti-PD-L1) treatment.

CDR3 in amino acids: CASSQSGRGDSYNSPLHF. In DNA, the CDR3 is TGCGCCAGCAGTCAATCCGGCAGGGGCGACTCCTATAATTCACCCCTCCACTTT. This chain connects TRBV23-1 to TRBJ1-6, with D possibly being TRBD1 (6 bases). TRBV23-1 is an open reading frame, and its role is uncertain. V lost 0 bases to trimming and J lost 0 bases, with 12 bases between them. The CDR3 consists of 18 residues.